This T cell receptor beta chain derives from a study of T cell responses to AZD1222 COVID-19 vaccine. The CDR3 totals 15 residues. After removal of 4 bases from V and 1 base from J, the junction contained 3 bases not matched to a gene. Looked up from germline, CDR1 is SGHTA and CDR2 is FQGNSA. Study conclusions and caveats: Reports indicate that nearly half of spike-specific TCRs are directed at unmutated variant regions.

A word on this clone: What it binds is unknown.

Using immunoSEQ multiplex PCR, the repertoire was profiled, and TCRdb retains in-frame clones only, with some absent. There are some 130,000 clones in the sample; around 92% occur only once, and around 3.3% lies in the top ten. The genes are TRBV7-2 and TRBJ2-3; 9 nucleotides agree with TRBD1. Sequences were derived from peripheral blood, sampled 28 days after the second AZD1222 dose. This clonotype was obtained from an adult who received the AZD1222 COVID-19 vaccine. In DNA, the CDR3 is TGTGCCAGCAGCTCACAGGGGGCCGGCACAGATACGCAGTATTTT. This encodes CASSSQGAGTDTQYF.